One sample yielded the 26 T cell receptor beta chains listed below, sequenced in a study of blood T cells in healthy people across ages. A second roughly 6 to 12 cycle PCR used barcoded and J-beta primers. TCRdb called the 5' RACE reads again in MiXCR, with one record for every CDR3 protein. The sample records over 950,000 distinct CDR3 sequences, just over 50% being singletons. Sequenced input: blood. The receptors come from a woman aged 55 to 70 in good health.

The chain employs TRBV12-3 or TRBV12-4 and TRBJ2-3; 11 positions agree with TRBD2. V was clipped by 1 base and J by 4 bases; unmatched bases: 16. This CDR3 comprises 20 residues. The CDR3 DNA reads TGTGCCAGCAGTTTAGATAGACTAGCGGGACCCGAGGATTTGTCAGATACGCAGTATTTT. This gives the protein CASSLDRLAGPEDLSDTQYF.

This CDR3 is CATSDQTGDTGELFF. The CDR3 DNA is TGTGCCACCAGTGACCAGACAGGGGACACCGGGGAGCTGTTTTTT. The chain employs TRBV24-1 and TRBJ2-2, with 8 bases fitting TRBD1. The CDR3 is 15 residues long. Germline-derived CDR1 and CDR2 are KGHDR and SFDVKD. V gave up 4 bases and J gave up 3 bases; unmatched junction bases: 3.

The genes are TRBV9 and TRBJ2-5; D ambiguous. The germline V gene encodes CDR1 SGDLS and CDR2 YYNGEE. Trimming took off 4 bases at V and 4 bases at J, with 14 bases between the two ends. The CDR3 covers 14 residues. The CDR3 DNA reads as TGTGCCAGCAGCCTGGATGACATACGAGAGACCCAGTACTTC. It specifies CASSLDDIRETQYF.

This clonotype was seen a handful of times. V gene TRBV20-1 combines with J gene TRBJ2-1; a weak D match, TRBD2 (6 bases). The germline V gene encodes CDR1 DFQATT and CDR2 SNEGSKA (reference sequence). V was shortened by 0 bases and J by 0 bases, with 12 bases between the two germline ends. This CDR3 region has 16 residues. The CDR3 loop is CSARDRGRNSYNEQFF. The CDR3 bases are TGCAGTGCTAGAGATCGTGGGAGGAACTCCTACAATGAGCAGTTCTTC.

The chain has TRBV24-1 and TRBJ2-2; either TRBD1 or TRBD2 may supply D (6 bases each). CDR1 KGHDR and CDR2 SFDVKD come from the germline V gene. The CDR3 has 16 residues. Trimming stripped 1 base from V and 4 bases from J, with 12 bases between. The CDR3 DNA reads TGTGCCACCAGTGATTTTACGGGGGCGGCCACCGGGGAGCTGTTTTTT. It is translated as CATSDFTGAATGELFF.

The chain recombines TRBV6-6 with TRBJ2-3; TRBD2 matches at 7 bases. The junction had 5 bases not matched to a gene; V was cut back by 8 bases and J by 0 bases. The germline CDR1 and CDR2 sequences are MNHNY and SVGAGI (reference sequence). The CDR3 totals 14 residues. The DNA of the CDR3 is TGTGCCAGCGGCATGCGGGAGAGCACAGATACGCAGTATTTT. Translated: CASGMRESTDTQYF.

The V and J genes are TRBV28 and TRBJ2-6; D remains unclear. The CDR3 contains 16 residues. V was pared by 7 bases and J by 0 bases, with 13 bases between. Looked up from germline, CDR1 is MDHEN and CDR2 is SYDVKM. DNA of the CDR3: TGTGCCAGCACCTCCACCCGGTACTCTGGGGCCAACGTCCTGACTTTC. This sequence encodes CASTSTRYSGANVLTF. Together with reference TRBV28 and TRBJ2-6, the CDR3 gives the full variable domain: DVKVTQSSRYLVKRTGEKVFLECVQDMDHENMFWYRQDPGLGLRLIYFSYDVKMKEKGDIPEGYSVSREKKERFSLILESASTNQTSMYLCASTSTRYSGANVLTFGAGSRLTVL.

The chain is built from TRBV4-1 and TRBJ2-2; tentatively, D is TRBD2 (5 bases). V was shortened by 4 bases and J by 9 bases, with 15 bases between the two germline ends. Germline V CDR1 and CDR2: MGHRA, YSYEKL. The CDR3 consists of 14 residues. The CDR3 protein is CASSPPAGLRELFF. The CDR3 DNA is TGCGCCAGCAGCCCCCCCGCCGGACTTAGGGAGCTGTTTTTT.

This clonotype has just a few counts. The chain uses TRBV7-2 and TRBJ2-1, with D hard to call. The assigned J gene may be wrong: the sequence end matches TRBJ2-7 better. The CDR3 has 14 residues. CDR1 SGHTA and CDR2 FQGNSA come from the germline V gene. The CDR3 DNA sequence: TGTGCCAGCAGCTTAGTCGGTGGGTACAATGAGCAGTACTTC. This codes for CASSLVGGYNEQYF.

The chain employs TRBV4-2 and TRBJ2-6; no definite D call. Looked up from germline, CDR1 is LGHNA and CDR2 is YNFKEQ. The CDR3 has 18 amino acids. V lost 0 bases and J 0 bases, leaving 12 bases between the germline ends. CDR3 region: CASSQEAARGSGANVLTF. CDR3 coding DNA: TGTGCCAGCAGCCAAGAGGCCGCCAGAGGCTCTGGGGCCAACGTCCTGACTTTC.

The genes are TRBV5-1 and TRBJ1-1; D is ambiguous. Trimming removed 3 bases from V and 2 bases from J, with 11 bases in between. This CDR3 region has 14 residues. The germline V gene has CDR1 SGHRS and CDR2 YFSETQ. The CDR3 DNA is TGCGCCAGCAGCTATACGCCAACAAACACTGAAGCTTTCTTT. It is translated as CASSYTPTNTEAFF.

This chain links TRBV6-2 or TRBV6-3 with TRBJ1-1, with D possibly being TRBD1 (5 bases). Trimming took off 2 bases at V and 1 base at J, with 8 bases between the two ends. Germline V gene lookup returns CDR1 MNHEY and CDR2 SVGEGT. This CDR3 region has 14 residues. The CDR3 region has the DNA TGTGCCAGCAGTTACCTGCAGGGGAACACTGAAGCTTTCTTT. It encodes CASSYLQGNTEAFF.

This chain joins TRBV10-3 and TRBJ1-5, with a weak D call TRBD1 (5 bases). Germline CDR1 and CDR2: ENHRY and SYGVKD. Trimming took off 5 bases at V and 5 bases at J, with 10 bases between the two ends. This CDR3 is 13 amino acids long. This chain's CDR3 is CAISQGSDQPQHF. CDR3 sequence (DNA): TGTGCCATCAGTCAGGGTTCCGATCAGCCCCAGCATTTT.

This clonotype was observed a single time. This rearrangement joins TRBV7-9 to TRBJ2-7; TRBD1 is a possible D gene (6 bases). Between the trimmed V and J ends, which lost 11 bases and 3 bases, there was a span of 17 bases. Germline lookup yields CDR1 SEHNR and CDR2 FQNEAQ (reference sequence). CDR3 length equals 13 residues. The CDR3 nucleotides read TGTGCCGGAAGGACCCACAGGGACTACGAGCAGTACTTC. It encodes CAGRTHRDYEQYF.

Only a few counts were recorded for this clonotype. CDR3 bases: TGCGCCAGCAGCTTCGGATATGAGCTCTACGAGCAGTACTTC. This gives the protein CASSFGYELYEQYF. The V call is TRBV5-1, the J call TRBJ2-7; no clear D gene. V lost 2 bases and J 3 bases, leaving 12 bases between the germline ends. CDR3 length equals 14 residues. CDR1 and CDR2 from the germline V gene are SGHRS and YFSETQ.

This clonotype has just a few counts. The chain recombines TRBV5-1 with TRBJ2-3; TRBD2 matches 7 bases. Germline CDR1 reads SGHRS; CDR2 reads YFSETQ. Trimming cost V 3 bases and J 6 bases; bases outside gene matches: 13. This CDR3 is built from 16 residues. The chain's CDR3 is CASSSREEGIGDTQYF. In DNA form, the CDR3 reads TGCGCCAGCAGCTCCCGGGAGGAAGGTATCGGGGATACGCAGTATTTT.

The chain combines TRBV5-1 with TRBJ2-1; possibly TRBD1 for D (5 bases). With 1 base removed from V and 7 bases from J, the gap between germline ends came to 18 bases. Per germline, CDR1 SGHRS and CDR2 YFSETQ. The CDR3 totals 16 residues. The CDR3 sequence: CASSLYQPGWRNEQFF. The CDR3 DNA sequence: TGCGCCAGCAGCTTGTATCAGCCAGGGTGGCGGAATGAGCAGTTCTTC.

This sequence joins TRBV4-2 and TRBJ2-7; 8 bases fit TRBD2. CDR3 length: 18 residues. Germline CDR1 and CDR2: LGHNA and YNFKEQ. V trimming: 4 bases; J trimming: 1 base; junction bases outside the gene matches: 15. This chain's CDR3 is CASSPWSFISGNSYEQYF. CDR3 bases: TGTGCCAGCAGCCCATGGTCTTTTATTAGCGGGAATTCCTACGAGCAGTACTTC.

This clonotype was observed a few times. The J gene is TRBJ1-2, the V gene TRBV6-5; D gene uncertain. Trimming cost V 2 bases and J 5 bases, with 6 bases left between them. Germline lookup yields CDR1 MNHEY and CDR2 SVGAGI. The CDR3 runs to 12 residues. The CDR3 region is CASSYGSYGYTF. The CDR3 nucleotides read TGTGCCAGCAGTTACGGGTCGTATGGCTACACCTTC.

In nucleotides, the CDR3 is TGTGCCAGCGGCCGAGGGACAGGGGAGGGAGGTGAGCAGTTCTTC. Encoded protein: CASGRGTGEGGEQFF. This sequence joins TRBV7-9 and TRBJ2-1; TRBD1 matches 10 bases. The CDR3 is 15 amino acids. From germline, CDR1 is SEHNR and CDR2 FQNEAQ (reference sequence). Unmatched junction bases numbered 13, after V lost 8 bases and J lost 9 bases.

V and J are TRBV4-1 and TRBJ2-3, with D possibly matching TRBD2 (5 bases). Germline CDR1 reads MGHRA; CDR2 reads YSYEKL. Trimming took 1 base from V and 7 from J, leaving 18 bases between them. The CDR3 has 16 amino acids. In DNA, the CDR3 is TGCGCCAGCAGCCAAGTAGGTGGAGGCGCGTCACATACGCAGTATTTT. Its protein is CASSQVGGGASHTQYF.

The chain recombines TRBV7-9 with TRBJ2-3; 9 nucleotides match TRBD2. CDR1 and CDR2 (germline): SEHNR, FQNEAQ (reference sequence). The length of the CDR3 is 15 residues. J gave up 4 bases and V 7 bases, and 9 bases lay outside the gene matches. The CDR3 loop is CASTPVAGVADTQYF. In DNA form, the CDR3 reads TGTGCCAGCACCCCTGTAGCGGGAGTAGCAGATACGCAGTATTTT.

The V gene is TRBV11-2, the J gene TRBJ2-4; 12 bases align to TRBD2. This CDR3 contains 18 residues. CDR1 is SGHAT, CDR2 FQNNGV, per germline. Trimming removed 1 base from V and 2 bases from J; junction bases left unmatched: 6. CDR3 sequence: CASSLVGLAGGSKNIQYF. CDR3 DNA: TGTGCCAGCAGCTTAGTGGGGCTAGCGGGAGGGTCCAAAAACATTCAGTACTTC.

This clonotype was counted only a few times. CDR3 sequence reads: CASSYSAPSYEQYF. DNA of the CDR3: TGTGCCAGCAGTTACTCGGCACCGTCCTACGAGCAGTACTTC. The J gene is TRBJ2-7, the V gene TRBV6-6; D gene unclear. This CDR3 comprises 14 residues. Germline V gene sequence: CDR1 MNHNY, CDR2 SVGAGI (reference sequence). V gave up 0 bases and J gave up 1 base, with 7 bases separating them.

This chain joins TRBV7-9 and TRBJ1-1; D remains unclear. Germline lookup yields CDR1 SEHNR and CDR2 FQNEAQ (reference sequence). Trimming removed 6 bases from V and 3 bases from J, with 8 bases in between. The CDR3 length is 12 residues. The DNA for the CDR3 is TGTGCCAGCAGGGTCCCGGACACTGAAGCTTTCTTT. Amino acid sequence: CASRVPDTEAFF.

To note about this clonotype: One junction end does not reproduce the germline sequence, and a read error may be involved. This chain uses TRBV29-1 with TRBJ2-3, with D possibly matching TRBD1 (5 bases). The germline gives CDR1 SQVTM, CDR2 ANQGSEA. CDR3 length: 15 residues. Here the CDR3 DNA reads TGCAGCGTTGAACCGCCAGGGAAAGGCACAGATACGCAGTGTTTT. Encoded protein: CSVEPPGKGTDTQCF.